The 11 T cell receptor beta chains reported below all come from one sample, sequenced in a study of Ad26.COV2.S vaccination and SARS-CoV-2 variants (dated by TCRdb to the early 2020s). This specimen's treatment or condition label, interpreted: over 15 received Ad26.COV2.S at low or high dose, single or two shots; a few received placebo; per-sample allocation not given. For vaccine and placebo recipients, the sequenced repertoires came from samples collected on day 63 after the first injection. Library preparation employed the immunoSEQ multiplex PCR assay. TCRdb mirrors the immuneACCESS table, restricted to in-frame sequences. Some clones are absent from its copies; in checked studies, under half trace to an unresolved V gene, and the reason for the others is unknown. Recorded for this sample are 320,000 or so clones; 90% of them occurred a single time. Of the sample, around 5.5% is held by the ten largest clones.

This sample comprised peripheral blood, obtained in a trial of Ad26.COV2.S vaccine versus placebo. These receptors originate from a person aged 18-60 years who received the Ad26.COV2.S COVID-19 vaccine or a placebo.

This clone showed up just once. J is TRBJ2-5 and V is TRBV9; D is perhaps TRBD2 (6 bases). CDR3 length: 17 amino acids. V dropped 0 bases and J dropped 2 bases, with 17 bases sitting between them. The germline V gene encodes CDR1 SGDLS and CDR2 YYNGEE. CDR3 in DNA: TGTGCCAGCAGCGTAGCAGAGAGATCGGGGGATCAAGAGACCCAGTACTTC. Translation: CASSVAERSGDQETQYF.

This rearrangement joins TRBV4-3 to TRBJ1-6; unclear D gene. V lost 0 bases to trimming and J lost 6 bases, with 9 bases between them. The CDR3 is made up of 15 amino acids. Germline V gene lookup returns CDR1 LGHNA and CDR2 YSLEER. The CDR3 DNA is TGCGCCAGCAGCCAAGAAGGGCAGAGTAATTCACCCCTCCACTTT. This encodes CASSQEGQSNSPLHF.

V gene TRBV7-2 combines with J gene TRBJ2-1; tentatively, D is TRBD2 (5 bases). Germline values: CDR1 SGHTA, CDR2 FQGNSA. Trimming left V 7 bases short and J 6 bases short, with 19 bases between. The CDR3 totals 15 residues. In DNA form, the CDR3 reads TGTGCCAGCACCCCGAGTGGAGCTAGCCCCAATGAGCAGTTCTTC. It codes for CASTPSGASPNEQFF.

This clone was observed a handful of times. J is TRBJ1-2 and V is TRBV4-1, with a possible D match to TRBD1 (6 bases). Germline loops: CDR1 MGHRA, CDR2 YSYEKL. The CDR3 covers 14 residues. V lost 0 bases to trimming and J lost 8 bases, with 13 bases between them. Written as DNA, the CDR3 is TGCGCCAGCAGCCAAGACAGGGGTATGGGAGGCTACACCTTC. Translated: CASSQDRGMGGYTF.

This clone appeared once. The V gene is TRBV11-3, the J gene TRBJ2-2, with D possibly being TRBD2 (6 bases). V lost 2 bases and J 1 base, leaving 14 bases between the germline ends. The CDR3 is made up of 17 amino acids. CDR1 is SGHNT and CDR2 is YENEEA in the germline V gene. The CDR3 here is CASSLFSSSGNTGELFF. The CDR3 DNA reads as TGTGCCAGCAGCTTATTTTCTAGTAGCGGGAACACCGGGGAGCTGTTTTTT.

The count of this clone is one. The CDR3 DNA is TGTGCCAGCTCACGCCCTTTGAGCGGCTCCTACAATGAGCAGTTCTTC. It translates to CASSRPLSGSYNEQFF. The rearrangement uses TRBV18 and TRBJ2-1, with D perhaps matching TRBD2 (5 bases). V was shortened by 4 bases and J by 0 bases, with 13 bases between the two germline ends. The CDR3 extends over 16 amino acids. CDR1 is KGHSH and CDR2 is LQKENI in the germline V gene.

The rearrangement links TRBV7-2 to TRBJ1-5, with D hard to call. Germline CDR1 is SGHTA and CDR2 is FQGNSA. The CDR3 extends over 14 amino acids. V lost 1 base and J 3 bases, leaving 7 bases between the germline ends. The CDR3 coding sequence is TGTGCCAGCAGCTTAGGTGCGAACAATCAGCCCCAGCATTTT. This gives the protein CASSLGANNQPQHF.

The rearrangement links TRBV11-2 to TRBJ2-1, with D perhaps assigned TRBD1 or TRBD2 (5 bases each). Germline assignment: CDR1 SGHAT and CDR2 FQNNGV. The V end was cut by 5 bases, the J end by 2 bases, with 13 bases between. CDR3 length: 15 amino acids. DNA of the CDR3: TGTGCCAGCAGCACGGGACGGGCAACCTACAATGAGCAGTTCTTC. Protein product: CASSTGRATYNEQFF.

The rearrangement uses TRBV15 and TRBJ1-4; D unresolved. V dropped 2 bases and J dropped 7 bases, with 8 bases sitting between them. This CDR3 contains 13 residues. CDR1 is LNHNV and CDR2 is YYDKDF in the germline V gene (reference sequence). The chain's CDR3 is CATSRQKAEKLFF. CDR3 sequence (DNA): TGTGCCACCAGCAGACAGAAGGCTGAAAAACTGTTTTTT.

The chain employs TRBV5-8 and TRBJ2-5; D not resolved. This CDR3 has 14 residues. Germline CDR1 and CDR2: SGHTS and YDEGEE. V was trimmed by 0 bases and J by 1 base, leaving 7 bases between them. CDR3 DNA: TGTGCCAGCAGCTTGGACAGCGCCCAAGAGACCCAGTACTTC. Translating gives CASSLDSAQETQYF.

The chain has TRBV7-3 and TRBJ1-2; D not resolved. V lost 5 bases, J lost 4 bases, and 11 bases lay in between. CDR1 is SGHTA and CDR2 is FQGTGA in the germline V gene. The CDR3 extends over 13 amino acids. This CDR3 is CASSISDTYGYTF. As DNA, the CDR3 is TGTGCCAGCAGCATTAGCGATACCTATGGCTACACCTTC.